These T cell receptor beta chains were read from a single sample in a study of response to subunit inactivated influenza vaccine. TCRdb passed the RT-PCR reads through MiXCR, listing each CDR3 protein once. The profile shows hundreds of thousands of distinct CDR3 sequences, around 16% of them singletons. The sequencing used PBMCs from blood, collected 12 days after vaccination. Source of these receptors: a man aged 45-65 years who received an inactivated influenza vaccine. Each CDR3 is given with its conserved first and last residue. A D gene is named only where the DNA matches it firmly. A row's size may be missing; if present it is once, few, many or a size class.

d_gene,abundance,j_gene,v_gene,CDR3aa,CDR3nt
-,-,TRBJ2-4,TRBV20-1,CSALGPPNIQYF,TGCAGTGCTTTGGGACCGCCAAACATTCAGTACTTC
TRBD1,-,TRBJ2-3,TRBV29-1,CSGSRTGNPDTQYF,TGCAGCGGGAGTCGGACAGGGAACCCAGATACGCAGTATTTT
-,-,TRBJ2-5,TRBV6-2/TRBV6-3,CASQDPQETQYF,TGTGCCAGCCAGGACCCACAAGAGACCCAGTACTTC
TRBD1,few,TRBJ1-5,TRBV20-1,CSARGDSSNQPQHF,TGCAGTGCCAGAGGGGACAGTAGCAATCAGCCCCAGCATTTT
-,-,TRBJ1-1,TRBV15,CATSRGPGTEAFF,TGTGCCACCAGCAGAGGCCCCGGAACTGAAGCTTTCTTT
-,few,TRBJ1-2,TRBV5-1,CASSSAPDSTYGYTF,TGCGCCAGCAGCAGTGCCCCTGACAGTACCTATGGCTACACCTTC
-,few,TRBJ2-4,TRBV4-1,CASSREDSSLKNIQYF,TGCGCCAGCAGCCGAGAAGACAGTTCTCTCAAAAACATTCAGTACTTC
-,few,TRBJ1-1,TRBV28,CASSLAPYGGFF,TGTGCCAGCAGTTTAGCCCCTTACGGGGGTTTCTTT
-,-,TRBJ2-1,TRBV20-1,CSTYLASTYNEQFF,TGCAGCACTTACTTGGCTAGCACCTACAATGAGCAGTTCTTC
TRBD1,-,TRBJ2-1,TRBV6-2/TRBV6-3,CASRGQNEQFF,TGTGCCAGCAGGGGACAGAATGAGCAGTTCTTC
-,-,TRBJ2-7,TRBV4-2,CASSQGTGLYYEQYF,TGTGCCAGCAGCCAAGGGACGGGACTCTACTACGAGCAGTACTTC